The clone carrying this TCR beta chain has only a few counts. Its target is not known. This sample was taken from a study of somatic mutations in cytotoxic T cells in rheumatoid arthritis. Study-wide findings and caveats: No multiple-comparison adjustment was applied to the slight TRBV07 underrepresentation in rheumatoid arthritis patients. For about an eighth of the roughly 60 patients, a single CD8+ clone accounted for more than 20% of CD8+ cells.

The length of the CDR3 is 14 residues. J gave up 3 bases and V 6 bases, and 8 bases lay outside the gene matches. The germline CDR1 and CDR2 sequences are SQVTM and ANQGSEA. The method was immunoSEQ multiplex PCR; TCRdb's version includes in-frame clones alone and lacks a portion of them. This table has about 19,000 clones, roughly nine tenths appearing once. The specimen was CD8+ T cells sorted from blood. The clonotype originates from a man aged 40-49 years in good health. The V gene is TRBV29-1, the J gene TRBJ2-1; 7 bases fit TRBD2. In nucleotides, the CDR3 is TGCAGCGTCGTGAGCGGGGACCTCTACAATGAGCAGTTCTTC. Translating gives CSVVSGDLYNEQFF.